This T cell receptor beta chain was identified during a study of monozygotic twins with inflammatory bowel disease. This CDR3 has 15 amino acids. Germline assignment: CDR1 LGHNA and CDR2 YSLEER. The cDNA of both the TCRalpha and TCRbeta chains was subjected to two nested PCRs of roughly 15 and 9 cycles. TCRdb reworked the 5' RACE reads into one entry per CDR3 protein, no DNA. The clone table shows under 200,000 distinct CDR3 sequences, with the ten largest holding approximately 3%. For every donor, one blood sample of about 2.5 ml was drawn. Sequencing was carried out using blood. The chain combines TRBV4-3 with TRBJ2-3. This TCR was sampled from a human donor with ulcerative colitis or Crohn's disease, or a healthy co-twin of an affected twin (not recorded which). This CDR3 reads CASSGGLGGTDTQYF.